This passage covers 23 T cell receptor beta chains from one sample sequenced in a study of cytomegalovirus exposure and HLA in healthy donors (dated by TCRdb to the late 2010s). The protocol used for the library was the immunoSEQ multiplex PCR assay. TCRdb provides this immuneACCESS table in a form limited to in-frame rearrangements. Some clones are lacking; in checked studies, under half of them reflect an unresolved V gene, and why the rest are absent is not known. In all, the sample holds about 140,000 clones, and about 88% of those were seen once. The ten largest account for approximately 8.7% of the sample. Sequencing was carried out using PBMCs. The receptor source for this set is a man in his late teens or twenties in good health and CMV-seropositive.

The V gene is TRBV5-5, the J gene TRBJ2-3; 12 nucleotides line up with TRBD2. CDR1 and CDR2 (germline): SGHKS, YYEKEE (reference sequence). The V segment lost 4 bases and the J segment 4 bases; nucleotides outside the gene matches: 7. This CDR3 is built from 16 residues. The CDR3 coding sequence is TGTGCCAGCAGCGGGAGGACTAGCGGGGTCCCAGATACGCAGTATTTT. Translating gives CASSGRTSGVPDTQYF.

There are a few counts of this clone. The rearrangement joins TRBV5-1 to TRBJ2-7; D is uncertain. There are 13 residues in the CDR3. Germline V gene lookup returns CDR1 SGHRS and CDR2 YFSETQ. V was clipped by 0 bases and J by 3 bases, with 7 bases between them. The chain's CDR3 is CASSLATGYEQYF. The CDR3 DNA is TGCGCCAGCAGCTTGGCAACGGGCTACGAGCAGTACTTC.

V and J are TRBV12-5 and TRBJ1-2; a possible D gene is TRBD1 (5 bases). The germline V and J ends were trimmed by 3 bases and 4 bases, with 15 bases remaining between them. This CDR3 region has 15 residues. CDR1 LGHNT and CDR2 FRNRAP come from the germline V gene. This CDR3 is CASGFQGSPTYGYTF. The CDR3 bases are TGTGCTAGTGGTTTCCAGGGTTCCCCCACCTATGGCTACACCTTC.

This chain links TRBV5-8 with TRBJ2-7; 12 bases fit TRBD1. The CDR3 extends over 15 amino acids. CDR1 SGHTS and CDR2 YDEGEE come from the germline V gene. The V and J ends lost 3 bases and 4 bases, in that order; junction bases with no gene match: 5. This CDR3 reads CASSWGQGASYEQYF. The CDR3 region has the DNA TGTGCCAGCAGCTGGGGACAGGGGGCATCATACGAGCAGTACTTC.

This clone was detected a few times. The rearrangement joins TRBV7-6 to TRBJ2-5; D call uncertain. From germline, CDR1 is SGHVS and CDR2 FNYEAQ. This CDR3 comprises 12 residues. With 5 bases removed from V and 2 bases from J, the gap between germline ends came to 6 bases. The CDR3 coding sequence is TGTGCCAGCAGCCCTAGGCAAGAGACCCAGTACTTC. Residues: CASSPRQETQYF.

The genes are TRBV19 and TRBJ2-7; TRBD1 matches 7 bases. The V gene's germline CDR1 is LNHDA and CDR2 SQIVND (reference sequence). V lost 4 bases and J lost 4; bases outside the gene matches: 7. This CDR3 has 14 amino acids. CDR3 sequence (DNA): TGTGCCAGTAGTAAGGGGACAGCCCTTTACGAGCAGTACTTC. It specifies CASSKGTALYEQYF.

The chain is built from TRBV7-6 and TRBJ2-1; 10 bases match TRBD2. The CDR3 is 17 amino acids. With 1 base clipped from V and 3 bases from J, the junction kept 6 bases outside the gene matches. CDR1 is SGHVS and CDR2 is FNYEAQ in the germline V gene. CDR3: CASSLVASGSIYNEQFF. Written as DNA, the CDR3 is TGTGCCAGCAGCTTAGTGGCTAGCGGGAGTATCTACAATGAGCAGTTCTTC.

The genes are TRBV11-2 and TRBJ1-3; TRBD1 agrees at 10 bases. V shed 2 bases and J 6 bases; nucleotides not matched to a gene: 7. Germline V lookup: CDR1 SGHAT, CDR2 FQNNGV. This CDR3 comprises 16 residues. CDR3 in amino acids: CASSLWDRGFENTIYF. CDR3 nucleotides: TGTGCCAGCAGCTTATGGGACAGGGGCTTTGAAAACACCATATATTTT.

The chain employs TRBV2 and TRBJ2-1; D is unclear. The germline V gene encodes CDR1 SNHLY and CDR2 FYNNEI. V shed 6 bases and J shed 3 bases, with 6 bases lying between them. The CDR3 is 12 residues long. The CDR3: CASRPSYNEQFF. In nucleotides, the CDR3 is TGTGCCAGCAGGCCTAGCTACAATGAGCAGTTCTTC.

This clone was counted once. CDR3 sequence: CASSINPREAGYDQAAFF. The DNA of the CDR3 is TGTGCCAGTAGTATAAACCCCAGGGAGGCCGGATATGACCAGGCAGCTTTCTTT. V and J are TRBV19 and TRBJ1-1, with D possibly matching TRBD1 (5 bases). CDR3 length equals 18 residues. CDR1 is LNHDA and CDR2 is SQIVND in the germline V gene (reference sequence). V shed 2 bases and J shed 10 bases, with 29 bases lying between them.

The rearrangement links TRBV5-1 to TRBJ1-1, with D possibly matching TRBD1 (6 bases). V gave up 1 base and J gave up 5 bases, with 15 bases separating them. Germline CDR1 SGHRS, CDR2 YFSETQ. The CDR3 spans 15 residues. DNA of the CDR3: TGCGCCAGCAGCTTGCCAACAGGGCTGGGGACTGAAGCTTTCTTT. This gives the protein CASSLPTGLGTEAFF.

The chain has TRBV6-5 and TRBJ2-1, with D perhaps matching TRBD2 (6 bases). Trimming cost V 5 bases and J 4 bases, with 9 bases left between them. The CDR3 consists of 13 residues. The germline V gene has CDR1 MNHEY and CDR2 SVGAGI. As DNA, the CDR3 is TGTGCCAGCAGTCCCGGGGGATACAATGAGCAGTTCTTC. It yields the protein CASSPGGYNEQFF.

The chain employs TRBV19 and TRBJ2-1, with D perhaps TRBD2 (5 bases). Between the trimmed V and J ends, which lost 4 bases and 2 bases, there was a span of 6 bases. This CDR3 is built from 13 residues. Germline V gene data show CDR1 as LNHDA and CDR2 as SQIVND (reference sequence). CDR3 DNA: TGTGCCAGTAGTACCGGGACCTACAATGAGCAGTTCTTC. Translation: CASSTGTYNEQFF.

V usage is TRBV30 and J usage is TRBJ1-5, with TRBD1 identical over 7 bases. There are 13 residues in the CDR3. Germline V gene data show CDR1 as GTSNPN and CDR2 as SVGIG (reference sequence). Trimming took 4 bases from V and 6 from J; bases not matched to a gene: 6. This CDR3 reads CAWNRGNGQPQHF. CDR3 bases: TGTGCCTGGAACAGGGGTAACGGTCAGCCCCAGCATTTT. The whole variable domain, remainder taken from reference TRBV30 and TRBJ1-5, is SQTIHQWPATLVQPVGSPLSLECTVEGTSNPNLYWYRQAAGRGLQLLFYSVGIGQISSEVPQNLSASRPQDRQFILSSKKLLLSDSGFYLCAWNRGNGQPQHFGDGTRLSIL.

This clone was seen a single time. The chain recombines TRBV15 with TRBJ1-3; no clear D gene. Germline loops: CDR1 LNHNV, CDR2 YYDKDF (reference sequence). This CDR3 is built from 19 residues. The V gene lost 0 bases and the J gene lost 1 base, with 19 bases spanning the gap. This chain's CDR3 is CATSRDLRAWRLSGNTIYF. CDR3 sequence (DNA): TGTGCCACCAGCAGAGATTTGAGGGCTTGGAGGTTATCTGGAAACACCATATATTTT. The full variable domain, in which reference TRBV15 and TRBJ1-3 provide the parts outside the CDR3, is DAMVIQNPRYQVTQFGKPVTLSCSQTLNHNVMYWYQQKSSQAPKLLFHYYDKDFNNEADTPDNFQSRRPNTSFCFLDIRSPGLGDTAMYLCATSRDLRAWRLSGNTIYFGEGSWLTVV.

This clone was seen a single time. This rearrangement joins TRBV7-9 to TRBJ2-7; TRBD1 is a possible D gene (5 bases). The CDR3 spans 15 residues. Trimming cost V 1 base and J 3 bases, with 13 bases left between them. Germline CDR1 and CDR2: SEHNR and FQNEAQ (reference sequence). This CDR3 is CASSLGEGAVYEQYF. The CDR3 DNA is TGTGCCAGCAGCTTAGGAGAAGGGGCGGTCTACGAGCAGTACTTC.

J is TRBJ2-5 and V is TRBV7-6; D not resolved. The V end lost 5 bases, the J end lost 0 bases, and 7 bases lay between the germline ends. Per the germline V gene, CDR1 is SGHVS and CDR2 is FNYEAQ. This CDR3 spans 13 amino acids. The CDR3 region is CASSPRYQETQYF. The DNA of the CDR3 is TGTGCCAGCAGCCCCCGGTACCAAGAGACCCAGTACTTC.

This clone was seen just once. The chain uses TRBV18 and TRBJ1-1; D not certain. The CDR3 consists of 14 residues. Germline V gene sequence: CDR1 KGHSH, CDR2 LQKENI. V was cut by 3 bases and J by 6 bases, with 14 bases left in between. The CDR3 here is CASSPEGFRPEAFF. The CDR3 DNA reads TGTGCCAGCTCACCGGAGGGATTTCGACCTGAAGCTTTCTTT. Using reference TRBV18 and TRBJ1-1 for the parts outside the CDR3, the full variable domain is NAGVMQNPRHLVRRRGQEARLRCSPMKGHSHVYWYRQLPEEGLKFMVYLQKENIIDESGMPKERFSAEFPKEGPSILRIQQVVRGDSAAYFCASSPEGFRPEAFFGQGTRLTVV.

The chain employs TRBV18 and TRBJ1-4; possible D gene TRBD1, 5 bases. With 2 bases removed from V and 3 bases from J, the gap between germline ends came to 10 bases. Germline V gene lookup returns CDR1 KGHSH and CDR2 LQKENI. This CDR3 has 15 residues. The CDR3 spells CASSPVVGANEKLFF. Here the CDR3 DNA reads TGTGCCAGCTCACCAGTCGTAGGGGCTAATGAAAAACTGTTTTTT.

This clone was found once. The chain carries TRBV13 and TRBJ2-2; D is perhaps TRBD2 (5 bases). Trimming stripped 5 bases from V and 4 bases from J, with 14 bases between. The CDR3 has 15 amino acids. Germline CDR1 PRHDT, CDR2 FYEKMQ (reference sequence). CDR3 sequence reads: CASSLFRGFTGELFF. The CDR3 DNA follows: TGTGCCAGCAGCCTCTTTCGGGGTTTCACCGGGGAGCTGTTTTTT.

This chain joins TRBV19 and TRBJ1-5, with 8 bases fitting TRBD1. Germline CDR1 and CDR2: LNHDA and SQIVND (reference sequence). CDR3 length equals 17 residues. V was clipped by 7 bases and J by 4 bases; unmatched bases: 15. The DNA for the CDR3 is TGTGCCAGTACCCCGGACAGGGACCGACCAATGAATCAGCCCCAGCATTTT. Its translation: CASTPDRDRPMNQPQHF. The variable domain in full, completed from reference TRBV19 and TRBJ1-5, reads DGGITQSPKYLFRKEGQNVTLSCEQNLNHDAMYWYRQDPGQGLRLIYYSQIVNDFQKGDIAEGYSVSREKKESFPLTVTSAQKNPTAFYLCASTPDRDRPMNQPQHFGDGTRLSIL.

This clone was seen a handful of times. The gene calls are TRBV4-1 and TRBJ1-3; tentative D call: TRBD1 (5 bases). This CDR3 spans 15 amino acids. Trimming took 4 bases from V and 1 from J, leaving 11 bases between them. Germline CDR1 reads MGHRA; CDR2 reads YSYEKL. The CDR3 nucleotides are TGCGCCAGCAGCCTAATCCCAGGGTCTGGAAACACCATATATTTT. This sequence encodes CASSLIPGSGNTIYF.

The chain links TRBV18 to TRBJ1-1, with D tentatively TRBD1 (5 bases). Germline V gene lookup returns CDR1 KGHSH and CDR2 LQKENI. The CDR3 loop spans 15 amino acids. The V end was cut by 2 bases, the J end by 0 bases, with 10 bases between. The DNA for the CDR3 is TGTGCCAGCTCACCAGTCAGGGTCGTGAACACTGAAGCTTTCTTT. It codes for CASSPVRVVNTEAFF.